The 19 T cell receptor beta chains below were found in one sample sequenced in a study of T cells in Graves' hyperthyroidism and ophthalmopathy (dated by TCRdb to about 2019). Library method: multiplex PCR. For sequencing, an Illumina HiSeq 2000 was employed. TCR beta CDR3 regions were amplified from RNA transcripts. The first round of RT-PCR for the TCR CDR3 was performed with the HTBI primer set and the Qiagen OneStep RT-PCR kit. TCRdb reprocessed the public reads (quality trimming at Q25 with fastp, clone calling with MiXCR) and kept in-frame beta chains. One record per CDR3 amino acid sequence lists the most common genes and DNA. This sample lists about 600,000 distinct CDR3 sequences; around 14% were detected once. Roughly 7% of the sample is in the top ten clones. The sequenced sample was blood. These receptors all stem from a woman younger than 30 with Graves' ophthalmopathy.

This clonotype was observed many times. The rearrangement links TRBV12-3 or TRBV12-4 to TRBJ2-1; TRBD1 agrees at 7 bases. The CDR3 spans 14 residues. V dropped 3 bases and J dropped 2; count of bases not matched to a gene: 1. CDR3 coding DNA: TGTGCCAGCAGTTTCGGGACAGCCTACAATGAGCAGTTCTTC. Translated: CASSFGTAYNEQFF.

In its sample, this clonotype was seen a few times. This chain links TRBV20-1 with TRBJ2-3; D possibly corresponds to TRBD2 (6 bases). The CDR3 has 14 amino acids. V lost 0 bases and J lost 5, with 12 bases in between. The V gene's germline CDR1 is DFQATT and CDR2 SNEGSKA (reference sequence). CDR3 amino acids: CSARDRLVKDTQYF. The DNA for the CDR3 is TGCAGTGCTAGAGATCGACTAGTGAAAGATACGCAGTATTTT.

This clonotype was counted at least ten times. The chain uses TRBV7-2 and TRBJ2-7; D remains ambiguous. Germline assignment: CDR1 SGHTA and CDR2 FQGNSA. The CDR3 has 15 amino acids. Trimming cost V 0 bases and J 2 bases, with 11 bases left between them. The CDR3 reads CASSLAATDTYEQYF. The CDR3 DNA follows: TGTGCCAGCAGCTTAGCCGCGACGGATACCTACGAGCAGTACTTC. Full variable domain (rest looked up from reference TRBV7-2 and TRBJ2-7): GAGVSQSPSNKVTEKGKDVELRCDPISGHTALYWYRQSLGQGLEFLIYFQGNSAPDKSGLPSDRFSAERTGGSVSTLTIQRTQQEDSAVYLCASSLAATDTYEQYFGPGTRLTVT.

At least ten counts were recorded for this clonotype. The chain is built from TRBV2 and TRBJ1-4; D is unresolved. Germline-derived CDR1 and CDR2 are SNHLY and FYNNEI. The germline V and J ends were trimmed by 4 bases and 7 bases, with 1 base remaining between them. The CDR3 is 10 amino acids. The CDR3: CASSGEKLFF. CDR3 coding DNA: TGTGCCAGCAGTGGTGAAAAACTGTTTTTT. Based on the CDR3 plus reference TRBV2 and TRBJ1-4, the full variable domain is EPEVTQTPSHQVTQMGQEVILRCVPISNHLYFYWYRQILGQKVEFLVSFYNNEISEKSEIFDDQFSVERPDGSNFTLKIRSTKLEDSAMYFCASSGEKLFFGSGTQLSVL.

This clonotype came up many times. J is TRBJ1-1 and V is TRBV3-1, with a tentative D call TRBD1 (5 bases). The CDR3 length is 17 residues. V was clipped by 0 bases and J by 2 bases, with 16 bases between them. Per the germline V gene, CDR1 is LGHDT and CDR2 is YNNKEL (reference sequence). CDR3: CASSQDTVRGHNTEAFF. The CDR3 nucleotides are TGTGCCAGCAGCCAAGATACGGTCCGGGGCCATAACACTGAAGCTTTCTTT. Filled out from reference TRBV3-1 and TRBJ1-1, the complete variable domain reads DTAVSQTPKYLVTQMGNDKSIKCEQNLGHDTMYWYKQDSKKFLKIMFSYNNKELIINETVPNRFSPKSPDKAHLNLHINSLELGDSAVYFCASSQDTVRGHNTEAFFGQGTRLTVV.

This clonotype was observed at least ten times. The chain combines TRBV18 with TRBJ2-7; the D gene could be TRBD1 or TRBD2 (5 bases each). The CDR3 runs to 15 residues. V was cut by 0 bases and J by 6 bases, with 15 bases left in between. CDR1 and CDR2 from the germline V gene are KGHSH and LQKENI. As DNA, the CDR3 is TGTGCCAGCTCACCACCGTCCCAGGGTCGGGGCGAGCAGTACTTC. Protein product: CASSPPSQGRGEQYF.

This clonotype was recorded a few times. The chain couples TRBV5-6 to TRBJ2-5; D ambiguous. The V end lost 1 base, the J end lost 2 bases, and 9 bases lay between the germline ends. The germline V gene encodes CDR1 SGHDT and CDR2 YYEEEE. This CDR3 has 14 residues. The CDR3 sequence is CASSLLVAQETQYF. For the CDR3, the DNA is TGTGCCAGCAGCTTGTTGGTCGCTCAAGAGACCCAGTACTTC.

This clonotype was counted many times. DNA for the CDR3: TGTGCCACCGGAGCCGCGCAGCCCCAGCATTTT. Translation: CATGAAQPQHF. The chain employs TRBV24-1 and TRBJ1-5; D unclear. CDR1 is KGHDR and CDR2 is SFDVKD in the germline V gene. This CDR3 is 11 amino acids long. Trimming took off 9 bases at V and 7 bases at J, with 9 bases between the two ends.

This clonotype was counted at least ten times. The chain has TRBV6-2 or TRBV6-3 and TRBJ2-1; 11 bases are a match to TRBD1. The V gene's germline CDR1 is MNHEY and CDR2 SVGEGT. The ends lost 5 bases at V and 4 bases at J; junction bases unmatched: 4. This CDR3 has 15 residues. Written as DNA, the CDR3 is TGTGCCAGCAGTCGGGACAGGGGGGTTTACAATGAGCAGTTCTTC. As protein: CASSRDRGVYNEQFF.

This chain links TRBV12-3 or TRBV12-4 with TRBJ2-4; TRBD2 might be the D (6 bases). The V end lost 8 bases, the J end lost 9 bases, and 11 bases lay between the germline ends. The CDR3 sequence is 11 residues long. CDR3 DNA sequence: TGTGCCAGCGTTGTGGGGGGCATTCAGTACTTC. Translating gives CASVVGGIQYF.

This clonotype was found many times. The V call is TRBV4-2, the J call TRBJ2-7; 9 bases line up with TRBD1. This CDR3 region has 15 residues. V was pared by 0 bases and J by 1 base, with 1 base of the junction left unmatched. Per the germline V gene, CDR1 is LGHNA and CDR2 is YNFKEQ. In DNA form, the CDR3 reads TGTGCCAGCAGCCAAGAACAGGGGGCTTCCTACGAGCAGTACTTC. This encodes CASSQEQGASYEQYF.

In its sample, this clonotype was seen many times. The rearrangement links TRBV20-1 to TRBJ1-5, with D tentatively TRBD1 (5 bases). CDR3 length equals 14 residues. V was pared by 0 bases and J by 2 bases, with 8 bases between. Germline CDR1 DFQATT, CDR2 SNEGSKA (reference sequence). The CDR3 region has the DNA TGCAGTGCTAGAGATGTGGGGGGCAATCAGCCCCAGCATTTT. Residues: CSARDVGGNQPQHF.

The sample holds many counts of this clonotype. The gene calls are TRBV24-1 and TRBJ1-2; D is undetermined. CDR1 and CDR2 from the germline V gene are KGHDR and SFDVKD. The CDR3 length is 12 residues. V gave up 0 bases and J gave up 5 bases, with 3 bases separating them. This CDR3 is CATSDLMYGYTF. CDR3 in DNA: TGTGCCACCAGTGATTTGATGTATGGCTACACCTTC.

This clonotype showed up many times. This chain links TRBV7-2 with TRBJ2-5; the match to TRBD2 covers 11 bases. This CDR3 contains 18 residues. The trim removed 1 base at V and 3 bases at J, leaving 10 bases unmatched. Germline-derived CDR1 and CDR2 are SGHTA and FQGNSA. The CDR3 DNA follows: TGTGCCAGCAGCTTAGGGGGACCCGGGACTAGCGGCGAAGAGACCCAGTACTTC. This codes for CASSLGGPGTSGEETQYF.

The chain uses TRBV7-6 and TRBJ2-2; 7 nucleotides align to TRBD2. V was clipped by 3 bases and J by 1 base; unmatched bases: 2. CDR3 length equals 15 residues. From germline, CDR1 is SGHVS and CDR2 FNYEAQ. This CDR3 reads CASSLSGKNTGELFF. The CDR3 nucleotides are TGTGCCAGCAGCTTGAGCGGGAAGAACACCGGGGAGCTGTTTTTT.

At least ten counts were recorded for this clonotype. J is TRBJ1-5 and V is TRBV3-1; no clear D. CDR1 is LGHDT, CDR2 YNNKEL, per germline (reference sequence). The CDR3 consists of 16 residues. Between the trimmed V and J ends, which lost 0 bases and 2 bases, there was a span of 11 bases. The CDR3 sequence is CASSQDGGAGNQPQHF. The CDR3 DNA reads as TGTGCCAGCAGCCAAGACGGAGGTGCAGGCAATCAGCCCCAGCATTTT.

A few counts support this clonotype. This sequence joins TRBV20-1 and TRBJ2-1, with D perhaps matching TRBD2 (6 bases). The CDR3 is 16 residues long. Germline V lookup: CDR1 DFQATT, CDR2 SNEGSKA (reference sequence). V was shortened by 3 bases and J by 2 bases, with 17 bases between the two germline ends. CDR3 nucleotide sequence: TGCAGTGCTAGGGGAGCGGGCCCAGGGACCTACAATGAGCAGTTCTTC. It codes for CSARGAGPGTYNEQFF.

The chain is built from TRBV7-9 and TRBJ1-2; D may be TRBD1 (5 bases). Germline V gene sequence: CDR1 SEHNR, CDR2 FQNEAQ (reference sequence). Trimming removed 1 base from V and 4 bases from J, with 10 bases in between. CDR3 length: 14 residues. CDR3 in amino acids: CASSLVQGSYGYTF. The CDR3 DNA follows: TGTGCCAGCAGCTTAGTCCAGGGATCCTATGGCTACACCTTC.

This clonotype was picked up many times. The chain links TRBV5-1 to TRBJ2-1; TRBD2 agrees at 8 bases. The CDR3 consists of 14 residues. The ends lost 6 bases at V and 2 bases at J; junction bases unmatched: 4. Germline V gene sequence: CDR1 SGHRS, CDR2 YFSETQ. The CDR3 loop reads CASTGGGAYNEQFF. In DNA form, the CDR3 reads TGCGCCAGCACGGGGGGGGGAGCCTACAATGAGCAGTTCTTC.